Listed below are T cell receptor beta chains from one sample, sequenced in a study of T cells in Graves' hyperthyroidism and ophthalmopathy. TCRdb used MiXCR to reprocess the multiplex PCR reads, holding one entry per CDR3 protein. The table has hundreds of thousands of distinct CDR3 sequences, less than 15% seen once. Specimen: blood. The receptors derive from a woman between 18 and 29 years old with Graves' hyperthyroidism. The CDR3 runs from the conserved cysteine through the conserved F or W. The D gene is left open where the match is weak. Size values are once, few and many counts, or a class for expanded clones, and some rows have none.

many,.,TRBV20-1,TRBJ1-5,TGCAGTGCTCACCTCGGGGGGCCGCCCCAGCATTTT,CSAHLGGPPQHF
many,TRBD1,TRBV7-9,TRBJ1-1,TGTGCCAGCATCCTCCAACAGGGGGGCTTTGAAGCTTTCTTT,CASILQQGGFEAFF
.,.,TRBV5-1,TRBJ2-7,TGCGACAGCAGCTTCGCCCAACAGGGTGCGGGGGAGCAGTACTTC,CDSSFAQQGAGEQYF
many,.,TRBV12-3/TRBV12-4,TRBJ1-6,TGTGCCAGCAGTATCACAGGGCGAGGTTCACCCCTCCACTTT,CASSITGRGSPLHF
many,.,TRBV11-3,TRBJ2-3,TGTGCCAGCAGCCGCGACTCAGATACGCAGTATTTT,CASSRDSDTQYF
.,.,TRBV7-9,TRBJ2-7,TGTGCCAGCAGCTCGGATCGCGAACACCACGAGCAGTACTTC,CASSSDREHHEQYF
.,TRBD2,TRBV3-1,TRBJ2-1,TGTGCCAGCAGCCAATCGCTAGCGGGGGGTGGTGAGCAGTTCTTC,CASSQSLAGGGEQFF
.,.,TRBV4-1,TRBJ1-3,TGCGCCAGTCGACAGGTCTCTGGAAACACCATATATTTT,CASRQVSGNTIYF
.,.,TRBV19,TRBJ1-1,TGTGCCAGTATACTTGGCGGGGGCACTGAAGCTTTCTTT,CASILGGGTEAFF
.,TRBD1,TRBV6-1,TRBJ1-4,TGTGCCAGCAGTTGGACAGGGGGATATAATGAAAAACTGTTTTTT,CASSWTGGYNEKLFF
.,.,TRBV3-1,TRBJ2-5,TGTGCCAGCAGCCAAGAGCTGAGAGGGAGGGAGACCCAGTACTTC,CASSQELRGRETQYF
.,TRBD1,TRBV28,TRBJ1-2,TGTGCCAGCAGTTTTCCCCGGACAGGGTGGTATGGCTACACCTTC,CASSFPRTGWYGYTF
few,.,TRBV4-1,TRBJ1-1,TGCGCCAGCAGCCAATTAAGGGTACGAGCTGGGGGCAGTGAAGCTTTCTTT,CASSQLRVRAGGSEAFF
many,.,TRBV2,TRBJ2-5,TGTGCCAGCGTCAGCGAGGGCCGGGAGACCCAGTACTTC,CASVSEGRETQYF
few,TRBD1,TRBV4-2,TRBJ1-1,TGTGCCAGCAGCCAAGGAGGGGGCGACACTGAAGCTTTCTTT,CASSQGGGDTEAFF
many,.,TRBV5-4,TRBJ2-3,TGTGCCAGCAGCCGCCCCACAGATTCGGCAGATACGCAGTATTTT,CASSRPTDSADTQYF
few,TRBD2,TRBV7-2,TRBJ2-1,TGTGCCAGCAGGAGGACCGGGACTACCAACAATGAGCAGTTCTTC,CASRRTGTTNNEQFF
.,TRBD1,TRBV11-3,TRBJ2-2,TGTGCCAGCAGCCCATCAGGGGGCACCGGGGAGCTGTTTTTT,CASSPSGGTGELFF
.,.,TRBV13,TRBJ1-6,TGTGCCAGCAGCCAGTACGGGAGTAATAATTCACCCCTCCACTTT,CASSQYGSNNSPLHF
many,TRBD2,TRBV27,TRBJ2-7,TGTGCCAGCAGTCAAGGGACTAGCGGGGGCTCGGAGCAGTACTTC,CASSQGTSGGSEQYF
few,TRBD1,TRBV10-2,TRBJ1-2,TGCGCCAGCAGTGACCCGGGACAGGGGGCGCGTGGCTACACCTTC,CASSDPGQGARGYTF
.,TRBD2,TRBV7-2,TRBJ2-2,TGTGCCAGCAGCTTAGGGTTACTAGCGACGAACACCGGGGAGCTGTTTTTT,CASSLGLLATNTGELFF
.,TRBD1,TRBV5-5,TRBJ1-1,TGTGCCAGCAGCCGTCCAGGGGGCCTCGACACTGAAGCTTTCTTT,CASSRPGGLDTEAFF
.,.,TRBV10-3,TRBJ1-2,TGTGCCGTCGCCCAAGGGGGGAGAATGTTAGGCTACACCTTC,CAVAQGGRMLGYTF
many,TRBD1,TRBV28,TRBJ1-2,TGTGCCAGCAGTCCAGCGGTCAGGGGGCCAGACTATGGCTACACCTTC,CASSPAVRGPDYGYTF
many,TRBD1,TRBV2,TRBJ1-4,TGTGCCAGCAGGACGACAGGGAGTAATGAAAAACTGTTTTTT,CASRTTGSNEKLFF
many,.,TRBV6-1,TRBJ2-7,TGTGCCAGCAGCCACAGCAGGGATTACTACGAGCAGTACTTC,CASSHSRDYYEQYF
many,TRBD2,TRBV20-1,TRBJ2-7,TGCAGTGCTAGTCGGCCTCCCGGGGGAGGGCCTCGGTACGAGCAGTACTTC,CSASRPPGGGPRYEQYF
many,TRBD1,TRBV29-1,TRBJ2-1,TGCAGCGCCGGGGGACAGGGCCACAATGAGCAGTTCTTC,CSAGGQGHNEQFF
many,TRBD2,TRBV6-2/TRBV6-3,TRBJ2-1,TGTGCCAGCAGTTACGCTAGCGGGAGGGCCGGGTACAATGAGCAGTTCTTC,CASSYASGRAGYNEQFF
many,.,TRBV20-1,TRBJ2-6,TGCAGTACCGGGGGTACACCCTCTGGGGCCAACGTCCTGACTTTC,CSTGGTPSGANVLTF
.,.,TRBV13,TRBJ2-7,TGTGCCAGCAGCTCTGAGGATCCCCGCGGAGAGCAGTACTTC,CASSSEDPRGEQYF
many,.,TRBV5-1,TRBJ1-1,TGCGCCAGCAGCTTGCCACAGGGAGGAAAAACTGAAGCTTTCTTT,CASSLPQGGKTEAFF
.,.,TRBV7-9,TRBJ2-5,TGTGCCAGCAGCTTAGGGAGGGTCCAAGGGGAGACCCAGTACTTC,CASSLGRVQGETQYF
many,TRBD2,TRBV29-1,TRBJ2-1,TGCAGCACGGCACCGGAGCGGGAGTCCTACAATGAGCAGTTCTTC,CSTAPERESYNEQFF
many,.,TRBV20-1,TRBJ1-1,TGCAGTGCTGGAACGGGAAGCACTGAAGCTTTCTTT,CSAGTGSTEAFF
many,TRBD2,TRBV7-9,TRBJ2-1,TGTGCCAGCAGCTTGCTAGCGGGGAGAAGCTCCTACAATGAGCAGTTCTTC,CASSLLAGRSSYNEQFF
many,TRBD2,TRBV11-2,TRBJ2-3,TGTGCCAGCAGCACCTGGACCGGCCCAGCGGGGGGGCCGACAGATACGCAGTATTTT,CASSTWTGPAGGPTDTQYF
.,.,TRBV7-3,TRBJ1-3,TGTGCCAGCCGGAGCGGGGTCGGAAACACCATATATTTT,CASRSGVGNTIYF
.,.,TRBV18,TRBJ1-1,TGTGCCAGCTCACCAGGGGTTAGTCCTGAAGCTTTCTTT,CASSPGVSPEAFF
few,TRBD1,TRBV5-1,TRBJ2-7,TGCGCCAGCAGCCGGACAGGGAAGGAGGGGGCTCGGGCTAACGAGCAGTACTTC,CASSRTGKEGARANEQYF
once,.,TRBV4-3,TRBJ1-3,TGCGCCAGCAGCCAAGACGGGGGTACCATATATTTT,CASSQDGGTIYF
.,.,TRBV2,TRBJ2-3,TGTGCCAGCAGTGTAGGGATCAGGCAGTTTTTT,CASSVGIRQFF
many,.,TRBV5-1,TRBJ1-5,TGCGCCAGCAGCTTGGAGGTCGATCAGCCCCAGCATTTT,CASSLEVDQPQHF
many,.,TRBV6-5,TRBJ2-7,TGTGCCAGCAGTTACTCGACTTCTGGCGCGTACGAGCAGTACTTC,CASSYSTSGAYEQYF
many,.,TRBV7-2,TRBJ2-3,TGTGCCAGCAACCCGACCACAGATACGCAGTATTTT,CASNPTTDTQYF
few,TRBD2,TRBV6-1,TRBJ2-7,TGTGCCAGCAGGTGGGGCGGGAGGCTCTACGAGCAGTACTTC,CASRWGGRLYEQYF
many,.,TRBV18,TRBJ1-2,TGTGCCAGCTCACCAGTCGGCAGGGATGGCTACACCTTC,CASSPVGRDGYTF
many,.,TRBV30,TRBJ2-3,TGTGCCTGGAGTGTACGGGCAGGTGCAGATACGCAGTATTTT,CAWSVRAGADTQYF
.,.,TRBV14,TRBJ2-7,TGTGCCAGCAGCGGGGAAACTAGCCGTTCCTACGAGCAGTACTTC,CASSGETSRSYEQYF
many,.,TRBV20-1,TRBJ1-6,TGCAGTGCTAGAGTAGCCACGGGGCGACGTTCACCCCTCCACTTT,CSARVATGRRSPLHF
.,TRBD1,TRBV5-8,TRBJ1-2,TGTGCCAGCAGCGGGACAGGACTGTATGGCTACACCTTC,CASSGTGLYGYTF
many,.,TRBV9,TRBJ2-3,TGTGCCAGCAGCCTTACAGGAGGGTGGGGCACAGATACGCAGTATTTT,CASSLTGGWGTDTQYF
many,.,TRBV7-2,TRBJ1-3,TGTGCCAGCAGCACCCAGACAGGCTCTGGAAACACCATATATTTT,CASSTQTGSGNTIYF